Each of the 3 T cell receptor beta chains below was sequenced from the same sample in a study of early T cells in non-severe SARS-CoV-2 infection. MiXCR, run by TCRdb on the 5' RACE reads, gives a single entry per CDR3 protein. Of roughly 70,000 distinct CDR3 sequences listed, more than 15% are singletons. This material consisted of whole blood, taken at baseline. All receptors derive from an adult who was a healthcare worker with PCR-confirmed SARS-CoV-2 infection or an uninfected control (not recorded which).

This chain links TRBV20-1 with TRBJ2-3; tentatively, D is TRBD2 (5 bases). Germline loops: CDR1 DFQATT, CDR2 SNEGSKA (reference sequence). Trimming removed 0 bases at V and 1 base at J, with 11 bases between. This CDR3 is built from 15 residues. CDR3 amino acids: CSARDEERGTDTQYF. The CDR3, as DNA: TGCAGTGCTAGAGATGAGGAGAGGGGCACAGATACGCAGTATTTT.

The CDR3 DNA reads TGTGCCAGCAGCCAAGGGGACTCAAGGGGCTGGAACTACAATGAGCAGTTCTTC. It codes for CASSQGDSRGWNYNEQFF. This chain links TRBV4-2 with TRBJ2-1, with D possibly being TRBD2 (6 bases). Germline CDR1 and CDR2: LGHNA and YNFKEQ. V was trimmed by 1 base and J by 3 bases, leaving 19 bases between them. CDR3 size: 18 residues.

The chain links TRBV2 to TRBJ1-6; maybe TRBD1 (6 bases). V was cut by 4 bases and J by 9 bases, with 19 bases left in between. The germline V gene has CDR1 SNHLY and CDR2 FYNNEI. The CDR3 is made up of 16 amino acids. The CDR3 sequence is CASSVRVQGPSSPLHF. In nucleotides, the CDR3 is TGTGCCAGCAGTGTAAGAGTCCAGGGGCCCAGTTCACCCCTCCACTTT.